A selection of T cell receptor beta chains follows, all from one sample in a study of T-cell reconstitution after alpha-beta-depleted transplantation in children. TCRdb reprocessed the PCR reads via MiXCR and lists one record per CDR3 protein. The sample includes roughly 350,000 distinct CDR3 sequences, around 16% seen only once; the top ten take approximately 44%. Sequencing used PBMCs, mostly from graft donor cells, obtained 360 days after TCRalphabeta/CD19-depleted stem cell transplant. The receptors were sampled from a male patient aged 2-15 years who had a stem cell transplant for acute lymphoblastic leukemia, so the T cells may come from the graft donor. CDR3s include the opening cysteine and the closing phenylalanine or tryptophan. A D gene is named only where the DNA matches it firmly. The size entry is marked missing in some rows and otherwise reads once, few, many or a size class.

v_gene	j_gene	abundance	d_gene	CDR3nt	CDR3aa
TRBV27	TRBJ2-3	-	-	TGTGCCAGCAGGAGGGGGAGTAGCACAGATACGCAGTATTTT	CASRRGSSTDTQYF
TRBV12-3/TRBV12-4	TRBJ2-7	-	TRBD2	TGTGCCAGCAGCCCATCCCAGGTAGCGGGGGCCTCCTACGAGCAGTACTTC	CASSPSQVAGASYEQYF
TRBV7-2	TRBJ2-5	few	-	TGTGCCAGCAGCTTAAACTACAGACCACTACCCCAAGAGACCCAGTACTTC	CASSLNYRPLPQETQYF
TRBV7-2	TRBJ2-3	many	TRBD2	TGTGCCAGCAGCTCCCGGAGCGGGATGCTGGGTACGCAGTATTTT	CASSSRSGMLGTQYF
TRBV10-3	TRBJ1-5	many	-	TGTGCCATCAGTGAGTCACAGGATAGCAATCAGCCCCAGCATTTT	CAISESQDSNQPQHF
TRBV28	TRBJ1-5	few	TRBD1	TGTGCCAGCAGTTTAGACAGGGTCGGACCCCAGCATTTT	CASSLDRVGPQHF
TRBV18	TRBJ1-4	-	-	TGTGCCAGCTCACCAAAAGGGCACGTCAATGAAAAACTGTTTTTT	CASSPKGHVNEKLFF
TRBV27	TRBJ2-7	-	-	TGTGCCAGCAGTTTAGGTCTGGGGGCGTACGAGCAGTACTTC	CASSLGLGAYEQYF
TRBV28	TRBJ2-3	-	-	TGTGCCAGCAGTTTCCCCAGGGACGGTACAGATACGCAGTATTTT	CASSFPRDGTDTQYF
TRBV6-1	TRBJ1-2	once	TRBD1	TGTGCCAGCAGAGGACAGGGGGCGCGGTATGGCTACACCTTC	CASRGQGARYGYTF
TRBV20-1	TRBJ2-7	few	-	TGCAGTGCTTTGGACGGGAATTCCTACGAGCAGTACTTC	CSALDGNSYEQYF
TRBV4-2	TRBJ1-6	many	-	TGTGCCAGCAGCCCACAAACGGATTATAATTCACCCCTCCACTTT	CASSPQTDYNSPLHF
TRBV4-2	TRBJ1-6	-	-	TGTGCCAGCAGCCAAAGGGAGGGTCGGAATTCACCCCTCCACTTT	CASSQREGRNSPLHF
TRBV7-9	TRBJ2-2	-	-	TGTGCCAGCAGCTTAGACTCCACAGGAGGGGAGCTGTTTTTT	CASSLDSTGGELFF
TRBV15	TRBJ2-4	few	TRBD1	TGTGCCACCAGCAGAGGATCAGGGGGTGATTACATTCAGTACTTC	CATSRGSGGDYIQYF
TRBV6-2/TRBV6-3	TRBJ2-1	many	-	TGTGCCAGCAGCCCGATACCAGGGTACAATGAGCAGTTCTTC	CASSPIPGYNEQFF
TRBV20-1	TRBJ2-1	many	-	TGCAGGACCCCAGGAAAGAACAATGAGCAGTTCTTC	CRTPGKNNEQFF
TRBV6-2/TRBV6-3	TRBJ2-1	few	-	TGTGCCAGCAGTTACTCCGGTTGGCGGGAAAGAGACAATGAGCAGTTCTTC	CASSYSGWRERDNEQFF
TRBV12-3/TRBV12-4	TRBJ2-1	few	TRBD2	TGTGCCAGCAGTTTAAATCTAGCGGGAGACAATGAGCAGTTCTTC	CASSLNLAGDNEQFF
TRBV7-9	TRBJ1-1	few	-	TGTGCCAGCAGCTTAGGTCCGGGGCTTGAAGCTTTCTTT	CASSLGPGLEAFF
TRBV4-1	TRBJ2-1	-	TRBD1	TGCGCCAGCAGCCAGGGGACAGGGGGCTCAATCCCGAGCTCCTACAATGAGCAGTTCTTC	CASSQGTGGSIPSSYNEQFF
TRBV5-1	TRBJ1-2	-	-	TGCGCCAGCAGCTTGAGCAGGTCCAGAGACTATGGCTACACCTTC	CASSLSRSRDYGYTF
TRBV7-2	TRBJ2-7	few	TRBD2	TGTGCCAGCACCACCCGGGGAGCGGGAGGGAACTACGAGCAGTACTTC	CASTTRGAGGNYEQYF
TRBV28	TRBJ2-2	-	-	TGTGCCAGCAGTTCCCATGGAGGGGCTGGCGGGGAGCTGTTTTTT	CASSSHGGAGGELFF
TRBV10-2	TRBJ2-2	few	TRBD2	TGCGCCAGCAGATTTAGCGGGAAGAACACCGGGGAGCTGTTTTTT	CASRFSGKNTGELFF
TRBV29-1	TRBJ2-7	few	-	TGCAGCGTTGAAAGGGTTAACCGCGAGCAGTACTTC	CSVERVNREQYF
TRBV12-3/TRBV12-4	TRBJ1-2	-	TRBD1	TGTGCCAGCAGTGCCTCGACAGGGATTATCTATGGCTACACCTTC	CASSASTGIIYGYTF
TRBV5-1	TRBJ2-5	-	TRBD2	TGCGCCAGCAGCAAAAGGGGACTAGCGGGACAAGAGACCCAGTACTTC	CASSKRGLAGQETQYF
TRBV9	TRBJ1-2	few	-	TGTGCCAGCAGCACCAGGGCCTATGGCTACACCTTC	CASSTRAYGYTF
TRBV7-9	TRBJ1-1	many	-	TGTGCCAGCAAAGGAGTTGGAACTGAAGCTTTCTTT	CASKGVGTEAFF
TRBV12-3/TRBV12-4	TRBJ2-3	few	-	TGTGCCAGCAGTTTCCCCGGAGTCAGCACAGATACGCAGTATTTT	CASSFPGVSTDTQYF
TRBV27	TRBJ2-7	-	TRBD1	TGTGCCAGCAGTCCCGCCGGGACAGAGACCTACGAGCAGTACTTC	CASSPAGTETYEQYF
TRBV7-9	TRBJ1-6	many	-	TGTGCCAGCAGCTTTATGGACGGAACAGGATCACCCCTCCACTTT	CASSFMDGTGSPLHF
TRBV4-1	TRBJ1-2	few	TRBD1	TGCGCCAGCAGCATACACAGGGGGCCTAACTATGGCTACACCTTC	CASSIHRGPNYGYTF
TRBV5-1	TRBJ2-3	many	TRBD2	TGCGCCAGCAGCTTGGCGGGAAGAGGAGCGGGAGTAGCAGATACGCAGTATTTT	CASSLAGRGAGVADTQYF
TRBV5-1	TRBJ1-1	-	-	TGCGCCAGCAGCCGCAACCCCAGGAACACTGAAGCTTTCTTT	CASSRNPRNTEAFF
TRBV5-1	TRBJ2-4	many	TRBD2	TGCGCCAGCAGCTTGGGTCCGGGAGGAAACATTCAGTACTTC	CASSLGPGGNIQYF
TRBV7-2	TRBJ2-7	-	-	TGTGCCAGCAGCTTAGCGGGGATGAGCTCCTACGAGCAGTACTTC	CASSLAGMSSYEQYF
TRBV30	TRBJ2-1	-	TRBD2	TGTGCCTGGAGTATCGTGGCGGGAGGGCCCTATGAGCAGTTCTTC	CAWSIVAGGPYEQFF
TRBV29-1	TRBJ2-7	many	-	TGCAGCGTTGCACAGTATACCTACGAGCAGTACTTC	CSVAQYTYEQYF
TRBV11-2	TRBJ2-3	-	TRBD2	TGTGCCAGCAGCTTAGTAGCGGGAGGAAGCTCCCCCACAGATACGCAGTATTTT	CASSLVAGGSSPTDTQYF
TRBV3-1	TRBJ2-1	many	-	TGTGCCAGCAGACTAGCTCCTCGGTTGGAGCAGTTCTTC	CASRLAPRLEQFF
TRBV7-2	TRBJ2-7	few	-	TGTGCCAGCAGCCATGGACAGAAGTACGAGCAGTACTTC	CASSHGQKYEQYF
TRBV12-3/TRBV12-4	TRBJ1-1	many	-	TGTGCCAGCAGTTTATGGGGCAGGGGAACTGAAGCTTTCTTT	CASSLWGRGTEAFF
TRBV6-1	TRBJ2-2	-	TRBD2	TGTGCCAGCAGTCCAGCGGGAGGGTTGGTCGGGGAGCTGTTTTTT	CASSPAGGLVGELFF